These T cell receptor beta chains were read from a single sample in a study of blood T cell repertoires in COVID-19. The assay was immunoSEQ multiplex PCR, and TCRdb's table has in-frame clones only and misses some. The top ten hold approximately 4.8% of the sample, which has around 200,000 clones, 75% to 90% seen once. The sequenced sample consisted of PBMCs or T cells enriched from blood (not recorded which). These receptors originate from a woman in her twenties or thirties who had been exposed to COVID-19. Each CDR3 is given with its conserved first and last residue. D genes are given only for firm matches. Expanded clones get a size class; other rows say once, few or many, or leave the size out.

CDR3nt: TGTGCCAGCAGCCTAACAGGCAACACTGAAGCTTTCTTT
CDR3aa: CASSLTGNTEAFF
abundance: -
d_gene: -
j_gene: TRBJ1-1
v_gene: TRBV25-1

CDR3nt: TGTGCCAGCAGCGTAGCGGGACAGCCTGAAGCTTTCTTT
CDR3aa: CASSVAGQPEAFF
abundance: -
d_gene: TRBD1
j_gene: TRBJ1-1
v_gene: TRBV7-2

CDR3nt: TGTGCCAGCAGTTCGCCGGGACAGGGGGCTTATGAGCAGTTCTTC
CDR3aa: CASSSPGQGAYEQFF
abundance: few
d_gene: TRBD1
j_gene: TRBJ2-1
v_gene: TRBV28

CDR3nt: TGTGCCAGCAGCCAAGGGGGTACAGGGCCAGGCTACACCTTC
CDR3aa: CASSQGGTGPGYTF
abundance: -
d_gene: -
j_gene: TRBJ1-2
v_gene: TRBV3-1/TRBV3-2

CDR3nt: TGTGCCAGCAGTGAAGCCGACAGGAACTCCAATCAGCCCCAGCATTTT
CDR3aa: CASSEADRNSNQPQHF
abundance: -
d_gene: -
j_gene: TRBJ1-5
v_gene: TRBV6-1

CDR3nt: TGTGCCGCCGGGACAGGGGGCATCCTCAATGAAAAACTGTTTTTT
CDR3aa: CAAGTGGILNEKLFF
abundance: -
d_gene: TRBD1
j_gene: TRBJ1-4
v_gene: TRBV28

CDR3nt: TGTGCCAGCAGCTTAGAGCTTCTAGGGAGCCCCTCCTACAATGAGCAGTTCTTC
CDR3aa: CASSLELLGSPSYNEQFF
abundance: -
d_gene: -
j_gene: TRBJ2-1
v_gene: TRBV11-3

CDR3nt: TGCAGTGCTAGGAGGGGGGGGACCGATTACTTC
CDR3aa: CSARRGGTDYF
abundance: -
d_gene: -
j_gene: TRBJ2-7
v_gene: TRBV20-1

CDR3nt: TGTGCCAGCAGTCAAGACGGGGGGCGATCCTACGAGCAGTACTTC
CDR3aa: CASSQDGGRSYEQYF
abundance: -
d_gene: -
j_gene: TRBJ2-7
v_gene: TRBV27

CDR3nt: TGTGCCATCAGTGGGGGACAGGGGATAATGCACACTGAAGCTTTCTTT
CDR3aa: CAISGGQGIMHTEAFF
abundance: -
d_gene: TRBD1
j_gene: TRBJ1-1
v_gene: TRBV10-3

CDR3nt: TGCGCCACCCGGACCGGCGGGGGATCCACAGATACGCAGTATTTT
CDR3aa: CATRTGGGSTDTQYF
abundance: -
d_gene: TRBD2
j_gene: TRBJ2-3
v_gene: TRBV10-2

CDR3nt: TGTGCCAGCAGTCGCCTCAGGGGGCGCATGATGAATGAGCAGTTCTTC
CDR3aa: CASSRLRGRMMNEQFF
abundance: -
d_gene: TRBD1
j_gene: TRBJ2-1
v_gene: TRBV2

CDR3nt: TGCGCCAGCAGCCAAGATCCGTACAGAAGCTCCTACGAGCAGTACTTC
CDR3aa: CASSQDPYRSSYEQYF
abundance: -
d_gene: -
j_gene: TRBJ2-7
v_gene: TRBV4-1

CDR3nt: TGTGCCATCAGTGAGGTTCCACTGCAAGCTTTCTTT
CDR3aa: CAISEVPLQAFF
abundance: -
d_gene: -
j_gene: TRBJ1-1
v_gene: TRBV10-3

CDR3nt: TGCGCCAGCAGCTTGGTTAGCGGGGGCTACAATGAGCAGTTCTTC
CDR3aa: CASSLVSGGYNEQFF
abundance: -
d_gene: TRBD2
j_gene: TRBJ2-1
v_gene: TRBV5-1

CDR3nt: TGTGCCAGCAGTTCTCGCTACGAGCAGTACTTC
CDR3aa: CASSSRYEQYF
abundance: once
d_gene: -
j_gene: TRBJ2-7
v_gene: TRBV6-5

CDR3nt: TGTGCCAGCAGCTTATTTTGGGGCGCGGTAAACATTCAGTACTTC
CDR3aa: CASSLFWGAVNIQYF
abundance: -
d_gene: -
j_gene: TRBJ2-4
v_gene: TRBV7-2

CDR3nt: TGCGCCAGCGGGAAGGGGATAGAGACAGATACGCAGTATTTT
CDR3aa: CASGKGIETDTQYF
abundance: -
d_gene: -
j_gene: TRBJ2-3
v_gene: TRBV4-1